This TCR beta chain was sequenced during a study of tumor-infiltrating lymphocytes in primary liver carcinoma. The overall study: Maximum tumor diameters ranged from about 4.2 to 11 cm, stage T1-T3 N0M0.

Germline values: CDR1 MNHNY, CDR2 SVGAGI (reference sequence). The CDR3 has 15 residues. V lost 7 bases, J lost 6 bases, and 19 bases lay in between. Starting from roughly 0.5 ug of total RNA, TCR beta cDNA was produced with a primer in the constant region. Libraries for TCR beta were built through three nested multiplex PCR rounds, which together made up a slightly modified ARM-PCR procedure. Amplification in the first two PCR rounds was performed using TRBV1-TRBV30 forward primers and a C-beta reverse primer for approximately 10 cycles each. TCRdb recomputed calls from the multiplex PCR reads with MiXCR, one row per CDR3 protein. The sample lists about 210,000 distinct CDR3 sequences; approximately 80% were seen once. Joint extraction of RNA and DNA used about 17-33 mg of bulk tissue that was unsorted.

This receptor was obtained from a middle-aged man with primary liver carcinoma and hepatitis B virus infection. Sequencing was carried out using tumor tissue from primary liver carcinoma. The chain combines TRBV6-6 with TRBJ1-5, with D hard to call. CDR3 amino acids: CASTLGGKVSQPQHF. Written as DNA, the CDR3 is TGTGCCAGCACTCTGGGAGGGAAGGTTAGTCAGCCCCAGCATTTT.